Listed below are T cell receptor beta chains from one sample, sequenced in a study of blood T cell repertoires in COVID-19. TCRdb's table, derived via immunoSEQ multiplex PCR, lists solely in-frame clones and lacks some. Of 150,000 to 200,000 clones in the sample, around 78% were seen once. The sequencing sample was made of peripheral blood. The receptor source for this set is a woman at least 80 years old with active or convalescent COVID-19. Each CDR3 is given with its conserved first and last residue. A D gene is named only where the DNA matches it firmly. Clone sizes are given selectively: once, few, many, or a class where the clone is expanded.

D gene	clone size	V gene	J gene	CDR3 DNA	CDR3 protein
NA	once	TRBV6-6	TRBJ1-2	TGTGCCAGCAGTCCACAGGGTTGGGGCTACACCTTC	CASSPQGWGYTF
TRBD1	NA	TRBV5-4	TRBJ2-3	TGTGCCAGCAGTAGTCTCGTAGGGGGCGGCACAGATACGCAGTATTTT	CASSSLVGGGTDTQYF
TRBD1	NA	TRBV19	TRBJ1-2	TGTGCCAGTAGTATTGAGTACAGGGGCCGGGGTGGCTACACCTTC	CASSIEYRGRGGYTF
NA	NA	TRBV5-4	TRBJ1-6	TGTGCCAGCAGCCCGGGGGGGCAGGGGCCCTATAATTCACCCCTCCACTTT	CASSPGGQGPYNSPLHF
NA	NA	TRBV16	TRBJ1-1	TGTGCCAGCAGCCAAAGACAAGCCAACACTGAAGCTTTCTTT	CASSQRQANTEAFF
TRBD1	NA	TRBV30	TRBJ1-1	TGTGCCTGGGGACAGGGTTGGACTGAAGCTTTCTTT	CAWGQGWTEAFF
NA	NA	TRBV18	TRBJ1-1	TGTGCCAGCTCACCACCGAATCGGGCGAGCGGAGAGAACACTGAAGCTTTCTTT	CASSPPNRASGENTEAFF
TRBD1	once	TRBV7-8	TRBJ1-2	TGTGCCAGCAGCTTGACCCGGGACAGGGCGAGATATGGCTACACCTTC	CASSLTRDRARYGYTF
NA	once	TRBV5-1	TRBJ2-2	TGCGCCAGCAGCCCGGGTGGGACCGGGGAGCTGTTTTTT	CASSPGGTGELFF
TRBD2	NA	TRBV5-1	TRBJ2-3	TGCGCCAGCAGCTCTAGTTTAGCGGGGGTTAGCACAGATACGCAGTATTTT	CASSSSLAGVSTDTQYF
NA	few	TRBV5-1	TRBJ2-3	TGCGCCAGCAGCTTCTTGACAGATACGCAGTATTTT	CASSFLTDTQYF
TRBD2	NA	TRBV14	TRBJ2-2	TGTGCCAGCAGCCCCGGACTAGCGGGGGCGGGGGAGCTGTTTTTT	CASSPGLAGAGELFF
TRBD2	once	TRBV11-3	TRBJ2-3	TGTGCCAGCAGCCTTGGGGTAGCGGGGAGCACAGATACGCAGTATTTT	CASSLGVAGSTDTQYF
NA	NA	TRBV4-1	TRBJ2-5	TGCGCCAGCAGCCAAGATATTACAGGGACGCGGGAAGAGACCCAGTACTTC	CASSQDITGTREETQYF
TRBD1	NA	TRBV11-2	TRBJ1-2	TGTGCCAGCAGCTCAATGACAGGGAACTATGGCTACACCTTC	CASSSMTGNYGYTF
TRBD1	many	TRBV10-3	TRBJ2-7	TGTGCCACCGGGGACAGGGGATCCTCCTACGAGCAGTACTTC	CATGDRGSSYEQYF
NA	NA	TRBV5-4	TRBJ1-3	TGTGCCACCATACCAGACCCGGGGAATGGAAACACCATATATTTT	CATIPDPGNGNTIYF
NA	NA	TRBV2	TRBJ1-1	TGTGCCAGCAGTGAAGGGCGGGGGTACACTGAAGCTTTCTTT	CASSEGRGYTEAFF
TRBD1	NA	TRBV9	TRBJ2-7	TGTGCCAGCAGCGTAGGGGACAGGGGGTTCGAGCAGTACTTC	CASSVGDRGFEQYF
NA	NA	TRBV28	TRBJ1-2	TGTGCCAGCAGCTCACCCTCAGGGGCTGGGTATGGCTACACCTTC	CASSSPSGAGYGYTF
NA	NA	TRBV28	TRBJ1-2	TGTGCCAGCAGTTTATCCTCTTATGGCTACACCTTC	CASSLSSYGYTF
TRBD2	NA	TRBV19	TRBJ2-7	TGTGCCAGTAGTTCACGCCCTCGGGGCCAGCGGGGGGCTTTCTCCTTCTACGAGCAGTACTTC	CASSSRPRGQRGAFSFYEQYF
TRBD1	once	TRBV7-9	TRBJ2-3	TGTGCCAGCAGCTTGATGACAGGGGAGGCAGATACGCAGTATTTT	CASSLMTGEADTQYF
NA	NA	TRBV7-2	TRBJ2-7	TGTGCCAGCAGCTGGGGAGTCTACGAGCAGTACTTC	CASSWGVYEQYF
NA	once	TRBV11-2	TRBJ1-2	TGTGCCAGCAGCTTATTGGGCAGCTATGGCTACACCTTC	CASSLLGSYGYTF
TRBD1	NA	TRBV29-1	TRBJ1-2	TGCAGCGTTGGGGGGGGACAGGTAGATGGCTACACCTTC	CSVGGGQVDGYTF
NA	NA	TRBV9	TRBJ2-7	TGTGCCAGCAGCCCCCGGATAGGGAGAGAGGAGCAGTACTTC	CASSPRIGREEQYF
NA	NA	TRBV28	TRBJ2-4	TGTGCCAGCAGTTTCGCGGGGCTAGCCAAAAACATTCAGTACTTC	CASSFAGLAKNIQYF
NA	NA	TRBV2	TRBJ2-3	TGTGCCAGCAGTGCAACAGGGGATACGCAGTATTTT	CASSATGDTQYF
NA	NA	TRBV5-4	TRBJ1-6	TGTGCCAGCAGCTCCAGGACAGACTATAATTCACCCCTCCACTTT	CASSSRTDYNSPLHF
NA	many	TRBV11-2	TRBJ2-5	TGTGCCAGCAGCTTAGATGTGATGAGGGCCCAGTACTTC	CASSLDVMRAQYF
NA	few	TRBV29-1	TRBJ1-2	TGCAGCGTTCGGACATCCAACTATGGCTACACCTTC	CSVRTSNYGYTF
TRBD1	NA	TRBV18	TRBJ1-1	TGTGCCAGCTCACTTGGACAGGGGGTCACTGAAGCTTTCTTT	CASSLGQGVTEAFF
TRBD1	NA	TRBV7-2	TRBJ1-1	TGTGCCAGCAGCTTAGTCGGACAGGGGATCACTGAAGCTTTCTTT	CASSLVGQGITEAFF
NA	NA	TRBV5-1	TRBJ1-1	TGCGCCAGCAGCTTGGGCCAGGGCCTCACTGAAGCTTTCTTT	CASSLGQGLTEAFF
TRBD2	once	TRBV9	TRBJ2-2	TGTGCCAGCAGCGTAAGCGGGGGGCTGAACACCGGGGAGCTGTTTTTT	CASSVSGGLNTGELFF
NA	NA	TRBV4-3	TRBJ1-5	TGCGCCAGCAGCCAAGTCAGGGGCGTCGGTCAGCCCCAGCATTTT	CASSQVRGVGQPQHF
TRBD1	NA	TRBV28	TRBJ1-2	TGTGCCAGCAGCCGAGAGACAGGGTGGAACTATGGCTACACCTTC	CASSRETGWNYGYTF
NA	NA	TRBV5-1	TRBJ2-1	TGCGCCAGCAGTCCCACAGGGTACAATGAGCAGTTCTTC	CASSPTGYNEQFF
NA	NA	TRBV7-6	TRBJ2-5	TGTGCCAGCAGCCAATTCCAGGGGGAGACCCAGTACTTC	CASSQFQGETQYF
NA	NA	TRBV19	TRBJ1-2	TGTGCCAGTAGTATAAGCGAGCGCTACACCTTC	CASSISERYTF
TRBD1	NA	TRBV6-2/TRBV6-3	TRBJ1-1	TGTGCCAGCAGTTACAGAACAGGGGAACGGGGCACTGAAGCTTTCTTT	CASSYRTGERGTEAFF
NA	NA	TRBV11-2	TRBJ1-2	TGTGCCAGCAGCTTAGATCCCCGGGGGTTAGGAGCTAACTATGGCTACACCTTC	CASSLDPRGLGANYGYTF
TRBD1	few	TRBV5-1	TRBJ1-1	TGCGCCAGCAGCTACGGACAGGGGGGTGAAGCTTTCTTT	CASSYGQGGEAFF
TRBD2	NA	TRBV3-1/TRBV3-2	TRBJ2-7	TGTGCCAGCAGCCTCCGCAGCGGGGGGGCATACGAGCAGTACTTC	CASSLRSGGAYEQYF
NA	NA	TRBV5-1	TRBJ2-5	TGCGCCAGCAGCTTGGAAGCAGGGTTTGAGACCCAGTACTTC	CASSLEAGFETQYF
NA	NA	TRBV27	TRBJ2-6	TGTGCCAGCAGTTTAGTTGCGGTCTCTGGGGCCAACGTCCTGACTTTC	CASSLVAVSGANVLTF